What follows are 5 T cell receptor beta chains derived from one specimen sequenced in a study of cytomegalovirus exposure and HLA in healthy donors. The PCR was carried out with 60 Vbeta primers and 13 Jbeta primers. Sequenced by immunoSEQ multiplex PCR; TCRdb stores in-frame clones only, minus some. The sample includes 140,000 to 150,000 clones, around 10% of them seen just once. The material sequenced was PBMCs. These receptors originate from a male donor in good health and CMV-seronegative.

A few counts support this clone. The chain is built from TRBV7-9 and TRBJ1-1, with D perhaps matching TRBD1 (6 bases). Per the germline V gene, CDR1 is SEHNR and CDR2 is FQNEAQ (reference sequence). Trimming took off 6 bases at V and 3 bases at J, with 14 bases between the two ends. CDR3 length equals 14 residues. Written as DNA, the CDR3 is TGTGCCAGCAGTTTACAGGGTCTGCACACTGAAGCTTTCTTT. It codes for CASSLQGLHTEAFF.

This chain joins TRBV29-1 and TRBJ2-7; 7 nucleotides match TRBD2. The V and J ends lost 4 bases and 3 bases, in that order; junction bases with no gene match: 6. The CDR3 sequence is 13 residues long. Germline V gene sequence: CDR1 SQVTM, CDR2 ANQGSEA. CDR3 nucleotides: TGCAGCGTTGTTGAGGCTAGCGGCTACGAGCAGTACTTC. Translated, it gives CSVVEASGYEQYF.

The chain recombines TRBV4-3 with TRBJ2-2; D is unresolved. The CDR3 totals 17 residues. Germline CDR1 and CDR2: LGHNA and YSLEER. Trimming shortened V by 0 bases and J by 7 bases, and 18 bases separated the two germline ends. CDR3 amino acids: CASSQDHRPLGGGELFF. CDR3 bases: TGCGCCAGCAGCCAAGATCATCGTCCACTTGGTGGCGGGGAGCTGTTTTTT.

This chain joins TRBV5-4 and TRBJ2-2; TRBD1 might be the D (6 bases). CDR3 length: 16 residues. Germline assignment: CDR1 SGHNT and CDR2 YYREEE (reference sequence). V shed 4 bases and J shed 0 bases, with 13 bases lying between them. Here the CDR3 DNA reads TGTGCCAGCAGCCGTGCAGGGGCTTCGAACACCGGGGAGCTGTTTTTT. Residues: CASSRAGASNTGELFF.

This clone came up a few times. V gene TRBV19 combines with J gene TRBJ2-6; 10 nucleotides match TRBD1. V dropped 10 bases and J dropped 3; count of bases not matched to a gene: 6. The CDR3 has 15 amino acids. Looked up from germline, CDR1 is LNHDA and CDR2 is SQIVND (reference sequence). In DNA form, the CDR3 reads TGTGCCACGACAGGGGGCGCGGTTGGGGCCAACGTCCTGACTTTC. It is translated as CATTGGAVGANVLTF. The full variable domain, with the rest looked up from reference TRBV19 and TRBJ2-6, is DGGITQSPKYLFRKEGQNVTLSCEQNLNHDAMYWYRQDPGQGLRLIYYSQIVNDFQKGDIAEGYSVSREKKESFPLTVTSAQKNPTAFYLCATTGGAVGANVLTFGAGSRLTVL.